The clone carrying this TCR beta chain occurred many times. The target antigen is unknown. This record belongs to a study of human T cells and chemical hapten exposure. Whole-study findings and limits: With DPC sensitization, TCRs exceeding 1 in 1000 frequency showed no change.

The starting material, unfractionated whole blood, was used for total RNA extraction. V lost 4 bases and J 4 bases, leaving 10 bases between the germline ends. In germline, CDR1 is MNHEY, CDR2 SVGEGT. The CDR3 consists of 13 residues. The authors' processing: Per sample, the median was 95,638 TCRs, with values from about 24,000 to 680,000. Each CDR3 protein is one row after TCRdb ran MiXCR on the 5' RACE reads. TCRdb, rather than the study authors, made the V and J calls. The sample contains approximately 81,000 distinct CDR3 sequences, about 8.4% of which appear only once. This TCR derives from a male donor in good health. The J gene is TRBJ1-1, the V gene TRBV6-2 or TRBV6-3, with D hard to call. As DNA, the CDR3 is TGTGCCAGCAGTTTTGGGGTTGGCACTGAAGCTTTCTTT. Its translation is CASSFGVGTEAFF.